Following are 22 T cell receptor beta chains from one sample sequenced in a study of blood T cell repertoires in COVID-19. The data were produced by immunoSEQ multiplex PCR, yet TCRdb's version contains in-frame clones alone and is incomplete. The data hold some 530,000 clones, with approximately 83% observed a single time. Sequenced input: peripheral blood. These receptors originate from a human donor in a cohort sampled during active COVID-19.

The V gene is TRBV12-5, the J gene TRBJ2-3, with TRBD2 as a possible D gene (5 bases). The CDR3 extends over 14 amino acids. Germline V gene sequence: CDR1 LGHNT, CDR2 FRNRAP. Trimming took off 1 base at V and 4 bases at J, with 9 bases between the two ends. CDR3 DNA sequence: TGTGCTAGTGGTTTGGATAAGGAGGCAGATACGCAGTATTTT. Protein sequence: CASGLDKEADTQYF.

The chain uses TRBV11-2 and TRBJ2-7; 9 bases match TRBD1. J gave up 5 bases and V 2 bases, and 4 bases lay outside the gene matches. Looked up from germline, CDR1 is SGHAT and CDR2 is FQNNGV. The CDR3 length is 14 residues. Here the CDR3 reads CASSLYRGRNEQYF. CDR3 bases: TGTGCCAGCAGCTTATACAGGGGGCGAAACGAGCAGTACTTC. The variable domain in full, with the rest retrieved from reference TRBV11-2 and TRBJ2-7, is EAGVAQSPRYKIIEKRQSVAFWCNPISGHATLYWYQQILGQGPKLLIQFQNNGVVDDSQLPKDRFSAERLKGVDSTLKIQPAKLEDSAVYLCASSLYRGRNEQYFGPGTRLTVT.

The gene calls are TRBV9 and TRBJ2-6; tentative D call: TRBD2 (5 bases). The ends were cut back, 0 bases at V and 4 bases at J, with 14 bases in the middle. CDR3 size: 17 residues. Germline values: CDR1 SGDLS, CDR2 YYNGEE. CDR3 protein: CASSVAPGPSGANVLTF. The CDR3 DNA sequence: TGTGCCAGCAGCGTAGCCCCAGGACCTAGCGGGGCCAACGTCCTGACTTTC.

The chain has TRBV24-1 and TRBJ2-3; no clear D. Looked up from germline, CDR1 is KGHDR and CDR2 is SFDVKD. The CDR3 is 13 amino acids. Trimming pared 4 bases from V and 2 bases from J, leaving 6 bases between. The CDR3 DNA reads as TGTGCCACCAGTGACGCCTACACAGATACGCAGTATTTT. Its protein is CATSDAYTDTQYF.

V usage is TRBV5-6 and J usage is TRBJ2-3; D possibly corresponds to TRBD2 (6 bases). The V end lost 5 bases, the J end lost 2 bases, and 15 bases lay between the germline ends. CDR1 and CDR2 (germline): SGHDT, YYEEEE. The CDR3 spans 15 residues. The CDR3 reads CASSSPGLPTDTQYF. CDR3 nucleotide sequence: TGTGCCAGCAGTTCCCCGGGACTCCCCACAGATACGCAGTATTTT. The full variable domain, completed using reference TRBV5-6 and TRBJ2-3, is DAGVTQSPTHLIKTRGQQVTLRCSPKSGHDTVSWYQQALGQGPQFIFQYYEEEERQRGNFPDRFSGHQFPNYSSELNVNALLLGDSALYLCASSSPGLPTDTQYFGPGTRLTVL.

In regard to this clone: The germline gene is not matched at one end of the junction; a read error may be the cause. The chain is built from TRBV7-7 and TRBJ2-1; TRBD2 matches 10 bases. The germline V gene encodes CDR1 SSHAT and CDR2 FNYEAQ (reference sequence). The CDR3 runs to 15 residues. CDR3: CASSLSLAGVNEQFF. The CDR3 DNA reads as TGTGCTAGCAGCTTAAGTCTAGCGGGAGTAAATGAGCAGTTCTTC.

The rearrangement links TRBV27 to TRBJ1-1, with 10 bases aligning to TRBD1. The CDR3 length is 15 residues. Germline CDR1 and CDR2: MNHEY and SMNVEV (reference sequence). J gave up 0 bases and V 5 bases, and 3 bases lay outside the gene matches. The CDR3 sequence: CASSTGQGLNTEAFF. The CDR3 DNA is TGTGCCAGCAGTACGGGACAGGGGCTGAACACTGAAGCTTTCTTT.

This clone was detected once. The chain links TRBV2 to TRBJ2-2; TRBD1 agrees at 11 bases. V lost 9 bases and J lost 6; bases outside the gene matches: 3. Per germline, CDR1 SNHLY and CDR2 FYNNEI. The CDR3 loop spans 13 amino acids. Here the CDR3 DNA reads TGTGCCAGGGGACAGGGGGGTCCCGGGGAGCTGTTTTTT. It specifies CARGQGGPGELFF.

This clone was detected only a few times. The gene calls are TRBV12-3 or TRBV12-4 and TRBJ1-1, with 8 nucleotides matching TRBD1. This CDR3 contains 13 residues. V dropped 5 bases and J dropped 9; count of bases not matched to a gene: 8. CDR3: CASSIGQGGKAFF. CDR3 nucleotides: TGTGCCAGCAGTATCGGACAGGGAGGAAAAGCTTTCTTT.

The V gene is TRBV7-6, the J gene TRBJ2-2; 11 bases agree with TRBD1. The V segment lost 4 bases and the J segment 4 bases; nucleotides outside the gene matches: 5. The germline CDR1 and CDR2 sequences are SGHVS and FNYEAQ. The length of the CDR3 is 16 residues. As DNA, the CDR3 is TGTGCCAGCAGCTCTGGACAGGGGGCGCCCACCGGGGAGCTGTTTTTT. Encoded protein: CASSSGQGAPTGELFF.

This rearrangement joins TRBV29-1 to TRBJ2-1; a weak D match, TRBD2 (6 bases). CDR3 length equals 13 residues. Germline-derived CDR1 and CDR2 are SQVTM and ANQGSEA. Deletions cut 3 bases from V and 4 bases from J, with 10 bases between. As DNA, the CDR3 is TGCAGCGTTGACCGGGAGACGTACAATGAGCAGTTCTTC. This codes for CSVDRETYNEQFF.

The chain recombines TRBV7-2 with TRBJ1-1; a weak D match, TRBD1 (5 bases). The CDR3 has 14 amino acids. CDR1 and CDR2 (germline): SGHTA, FQGNSA. Trimming shortened V by 6 bases and J by 4 bases, and 15 bases separated the two germline ends. CDR3 region: CASSPRQGPTEAFF. The DNA for the CDR3 is TGTGCCAGCAGTCCACGGCAGGGCCCCACTGAAGCTTTCTTT.

V usage is TRBV18 and J usage is TRBJ2-3, with 7 bases aligning to TRBD1. The CDR3 contains 16 residues. V shed 3 bases, J shed 4 bases, and the junction held 10 bases outside the gene matches. Germline V lookup: CDR1 KGHSH, CDR2 LQKENI. The CDR3 sequence is CASSPAGQVGADTQYF. The CDR3 nucleotides are TGTGCCAGCTCACCTGCAGGACAGGTCGGGGCAGATACGCAGTATTTT.

The CDR3 DNA follows: TGCGCCAGCCGCCGCCCGGGACTAGCGGGGGACACAGATACGCAGTATTTT. Its translation is CASRRPGLAGDTDTQYF. This rearrangement joins TRBV4-1 to TRBJ2-3; 14 nucleotides agree with TRBD2. Germline CDR1 is MGHRA and CDR2 is YSYEKL. The CDR3 length is 17 residues. V shed 8 bases and J 2 bases; nucleotides not matched to a gene: 9.

The chain joins TRBV3-1 (or the pseudogene TRBV3-2) to TRBJ2-1; 7 bases are a match to TRBD2. CDR3 size: 17 residues. V shed 0 bases, J shed 9 bases, and the junction held 14 bases outside the gene matches. CDR1 is LGHDT, CDR2 YNNKEL, per germline (reference sequence). CDR3 coding DNA: TGTGCCAGCAGCCAAGATTTTGGGGGGACTACAACGAGTGAGCAGTTCTTC. Its protein product is CASSQDFGGTTTSEQFF.

V and J are TRBV4-2 and TRBJ1-2; 7 bases align to TRBD1. CDR3 size: 21 residues. From germline, CDR1 is LGHNA and CDR2 YNFKEQ. With 4 bases clipped from V and 8 bases from J, the junction kept 31 bases outside the gene matches. The CDR3 region is CASSRTITPGQSSQTTIGYTF. CDR3 bases: TGTGCCAGCAGCCGTACGATCACCCCGGGACAGTCCTCTCAGACGACGATCGGCTACACCTTC.

This rearrangement joins TRBV5-5 to TRBJ2-7; 15 nucleotides align to TRBD2. There are 17 residues in the CDR3. V was clipped by 2 bases and J by 2 bases; unmatched bases: 5. Germline loops: CDR1 SGHKS, CDR2 YYEKEE (reference sequence). In DNA, the CDR3 is TGTGCCAGCAGCTTCTCCGGGACTAGCGGGAGGACCTACGAGCAGTACTTC. Its translation: CASSFSGTSGRTYEQYF.

The CDR3 DNA is TGTGCCAGCTCCTTTTCCGGGACAGACTATGGCTACACCTTC. Translated: CASSFSGTDYGYTF. The V call is TRBV18, the J call TRBJ1-2; 7 nucleotides match TRBD1. The length of the CDR3 is 14 residues. The junction had 7 bases not matched to a gene; V was cut back by 6 bases and J by 3 bases. Germline CDR1 and CDR2: KGHSH and LQKENI.

The chain carries TRBV6-5 and TRBJ1-1; D possibly corresponds to TRBD1 (5 bases). Germline V gene sequence: CDR1 MNHEY, CDR2 SVGAGI. The CDR3 covers 15 residues. V lost 6 bases, J lost 1 base, and 15 bases lay in between. The CDR3 sequence is CASSTRQMTNTEAFF. CDR3 in DNA: TGTGCCAGCAGCACCCGACAGATGACGAACACTGAAGCTTTCTTT.

The chain uses TRBV6-5 and TRBJ2-7; TRBD2 agrees at 10 bases. Germline V gene sequence: CDR1 MNHEY, CDR2 SVGAGI. Losses at the gene ends were 5 bases for V and 2 bases for J; bases not matched to a gene: 3. This CDR3 has 14 amino acids. Here the CDR3 reads CASSKGLATYEQYF. DNA for the CDR3: TGTGCCAGCAGTAAGGGACTAGCGACCTACGAGCAGTACTTC.

The CDR3: CASSGGTGINYGYTF. The CDR3 region has the DNA TGTGCCAGCAGTGGGGGGACAGGCATTAACTATGGCTACACCTTC. The chain combines TRBV2 with TRBJ1-2; 8 bases map to TRBD1. Germline CDR1 SNHLY, CDR2 FYNNEI. This CDR3 has 15 residues. J was trimmed by 1 base and V by 4 bases; bases with no gene match: 5.

This chain uses TRBV27 with TRBJ2-1, with D perhaps matching TRBD2 (7 bases). The ends were cut back, 8 bases at V and 15 bases at J, with 23 bases in the middle. The CDR3 has 13 residues. The germline CDR1 and CDR2 sequences are MNHEY and SMNVEV (reference sequence). The CDR3 sequence is CASLSAGARRRFF. CDR3 in DNA: TGTGCCAGCCTTTCGGCGGGGGCCCGCCGACGGTTCTTC.